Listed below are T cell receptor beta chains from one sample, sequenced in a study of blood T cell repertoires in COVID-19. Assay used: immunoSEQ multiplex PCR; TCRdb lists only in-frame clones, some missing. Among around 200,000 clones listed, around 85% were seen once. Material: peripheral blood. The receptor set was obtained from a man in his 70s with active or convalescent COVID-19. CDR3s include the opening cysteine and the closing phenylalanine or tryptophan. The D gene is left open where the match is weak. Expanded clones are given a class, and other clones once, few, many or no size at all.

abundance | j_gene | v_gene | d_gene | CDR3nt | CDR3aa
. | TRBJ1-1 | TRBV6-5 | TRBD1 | TGTGCCAGCAATTACAGGGGTGGCACTGAAGCTTTCTTT | CASNYRGGTEAFF
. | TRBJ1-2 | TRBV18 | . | TGTGCCAGCTCACCGGCGGGGAGTGGCGGGTATGGCTACACCTTC | CASSPAGSGGYGYTF
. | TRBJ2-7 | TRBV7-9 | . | TGTGCCAGCACCCCAGGCGACAGATCCTACGAGCAGTACTTC | CASTPGDRSYEQYF
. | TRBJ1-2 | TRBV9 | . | TGTGCCAGCAGCGTAGGGGCGGGGGGCAATGGCTACACCTTC | CASSVGAGGNGYTF
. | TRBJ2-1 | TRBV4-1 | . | TGCGCCAGCAGCCCAGGGTACAATGAGCAGTTCTTC | CASSPGYNEQFF
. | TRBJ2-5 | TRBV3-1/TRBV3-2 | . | TGTGCCAGCAGCGACCGGGGCCAAGAGACCCAGTACTTC | CASSDRGQETQYF
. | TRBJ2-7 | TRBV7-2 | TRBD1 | TGTGCCAGCGCAGGGGGCCCCTCCTACGAGCAGTACTTC | CASAGGPSYEQYF
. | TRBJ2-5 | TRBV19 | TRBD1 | TGTGCCAGTAGTTTATTCAGTCCCGGGGGGGACAGGGGGCGGAAGACCCAGTACTTC | CASSLFSPGGDRGRKTQYF
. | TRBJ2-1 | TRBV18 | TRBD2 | TGTGCCAGCTCACCGCAGCGGGGCGGAAATGAGCAGTTCTTC | CASSPQRGGNEQFF
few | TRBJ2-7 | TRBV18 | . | TGTGCCAGCTCACCGACAAGAGAAGGATCCTACGAGCAGTACTTC | CASSPTREGSYEQYF
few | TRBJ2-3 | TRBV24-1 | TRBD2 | TGTGCCACCAGTGATCGGACTAGCGGGAGGAACACAGATACGCAGTATTTT | CATSDRTSGRNTDTQYF
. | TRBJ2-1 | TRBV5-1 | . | TGCGCCAGCAGCTTGCCCCTCAATGAGCAGTTCTTC | CASSLPLNEQFF
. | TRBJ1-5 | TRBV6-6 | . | TGTGCCAGCAGCCTTCCCGAACAATACCGCAATCAGCCCCAGCATTTT | CASSLPEQYRNQPQHF
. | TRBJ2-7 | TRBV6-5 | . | TGTGCCAGCAAAAAAGGAAGGCGGGACTACGAGCAGTACTTC | CASKKGRRDYEQYF
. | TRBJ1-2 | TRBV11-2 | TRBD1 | TGTGCCAGCAGCTTAGTGGTTTCAAGGGACAGAGGCGGCTACACCTTC | CASSLVVSRDRGGYTF
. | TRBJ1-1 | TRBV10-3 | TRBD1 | TGTGCCATCAGTGAGTCCTGGACAGGGGGACTCACTGAAGCTTTCTTT | CAISESWTGGLTEAFF
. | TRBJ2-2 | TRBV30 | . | TGTGCCTGGAGTAGGGGCCCCCTGGCCGGGGAGCTGTTTTTT | CAWSRGPLAGELFF
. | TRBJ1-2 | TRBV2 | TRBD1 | TGTGCCAGCAGTGAAGGGGACAGGGAAGGACGCAGCACCTTC | CASSEGDREGRSTF
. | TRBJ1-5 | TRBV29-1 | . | TGCAGCGTTGAGACGGGAAAGAATCAGCCCCAGCATTTT | CSVETGKNQPQHF
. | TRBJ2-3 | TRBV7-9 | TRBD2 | TGTGCCAGCAGCTCGACACTAGCGGGAGGGCCGGATACGCAGTATTTT | CASSSTLAGGPDTQYF
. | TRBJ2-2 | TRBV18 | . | TGTGCCAGCTCACCAGAGGGCACCGGGGAGCTGTTTTTT | CASSPEGTGELFF
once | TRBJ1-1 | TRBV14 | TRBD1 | TGTGCCAGCAGCCAGCCGGGACAGGGGATAGACACTGAAGCTTTCTTT | CASSQPGQGIDTEAFF
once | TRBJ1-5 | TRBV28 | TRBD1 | TGTGCCAGCGATTCAACAGGGGCGATTCAGCCCCAGCATTTT | CASDSTGAIQPQHF
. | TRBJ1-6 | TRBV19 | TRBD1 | TGTGCCAGCGCGAAGACAGGGATTAATTCACCCCTCCACTTT | CASAKTGINSPLHF
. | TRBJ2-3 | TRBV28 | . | TGTGCCAGCAGTTTTTGGGCCGCGGGTGTGACAGATACGCAGTATTTT | CASSFWAAGVTDTQYF
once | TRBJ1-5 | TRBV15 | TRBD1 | TGTGCCACCAGCGGACGCCCGGGGACAGGGTACCAGCCCCAGCATTTT | CATSGRPGTGYQPQHF
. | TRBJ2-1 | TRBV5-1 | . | TGCGCCAGCAGCTTGTGGTCAGAAAATGAGCAGTTCTTC | CASSLWSENEQFF
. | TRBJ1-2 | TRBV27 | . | TGTGCCAGCAGTTTAGTGGTCGGCTATGGCTACACCTTC | CASSLVVGYGYTF
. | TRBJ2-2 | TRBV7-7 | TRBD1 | TGTGCCAGCAGCTTGGACAGGAGAAACACCGGGGAGCTGTTTTTT | CASSLDRRNTGELFF
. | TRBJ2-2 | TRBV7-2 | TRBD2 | TGTGCCAGCAGGCTCGGGGGGGCCGGGACCGGGGAGCTGTTTTTT | CASRLGGAGTGELFF
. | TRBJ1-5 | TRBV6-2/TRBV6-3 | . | TGTGCCAGCAGCAACTCCGGGACACCTCCCAGTTCCCAGCATTTT | CASSNSGTPPSSQHF
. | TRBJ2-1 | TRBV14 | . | TGTGCCAGCAGCGGACAGTTCTACAATGAGCAGTTCTTC | CASSGQFYNEQFF
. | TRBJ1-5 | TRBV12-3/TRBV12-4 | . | TGTGCCAGCAGTTTTATGAGTCAGCCCCAGCATTTT | CASSFMSQPQHF
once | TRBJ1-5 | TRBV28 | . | TGTGCCAGCAGTGACCCCGACGGAGGCTTTCGTCAGCCCCAGCATTTT | CASSDPDGGFRQPQHF
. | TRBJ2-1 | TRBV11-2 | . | TGTGCCAGCAGCCAGGGACTTAACAATGAGCAGTTCTTC | CASSQGLNNEQFF
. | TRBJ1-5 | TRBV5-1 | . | TGCGCCAGCAGCTTGGCAGGGAAGGCCAATCAGCCCCAGCATTTT | CASSLAGKANQPQHF
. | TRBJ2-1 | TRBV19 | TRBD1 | TGTGCCAGTAGTGCCCGACAGGGTCACAGTGAGCAGTTCTTC | CASSARQGHSEQFF
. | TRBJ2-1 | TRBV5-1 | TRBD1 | TGCGCCAGCAGCTTTTCGGGACAGGGGATGGACAATGAGCAGTTCTTC | CASSFSGQGMDNEQFF
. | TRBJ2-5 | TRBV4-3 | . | TGCGCCAGCAGCCGGACAGTTTATCGTGGAGAGACCCAGTACTTC | CASSRTVYRGETQYF
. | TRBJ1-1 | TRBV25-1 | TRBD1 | TGTGCCAGCAGTGGGGGACAGCTGAACACTGAAGCTTTCTTT | CASSGGQLNTEAFF
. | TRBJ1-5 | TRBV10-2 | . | TGCGCCAGCAGTGAGTCACAACAGGGAGTGAGGCCCCAGCATTTT | CASSESQQGVRPQHF
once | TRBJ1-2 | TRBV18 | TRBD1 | TGTGCCAGCTCACCCAAGACAGGGAACTATGGCTACACCTTC | CASSPKTGNYGYTF
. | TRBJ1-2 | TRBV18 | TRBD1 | TGTGCCAGCTCACCGTCCGGGACAGCGTTATTGAGCTATGGCTACACCTTC | CASSPSGTALLSYGYTF
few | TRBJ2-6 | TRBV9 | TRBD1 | TGTGCCAGCAGCGTATGGGGGACAGGGGGTTCTGGGGCCAACGTCCTGACTTTC | CASSVWGTGGSGANVLTF
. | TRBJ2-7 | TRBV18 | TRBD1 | TGTGCCAGCTCCTCCGGACAGGGGGTTCTCTCCGAGCAGTACTTC | CASSSGQGVLSEQYF